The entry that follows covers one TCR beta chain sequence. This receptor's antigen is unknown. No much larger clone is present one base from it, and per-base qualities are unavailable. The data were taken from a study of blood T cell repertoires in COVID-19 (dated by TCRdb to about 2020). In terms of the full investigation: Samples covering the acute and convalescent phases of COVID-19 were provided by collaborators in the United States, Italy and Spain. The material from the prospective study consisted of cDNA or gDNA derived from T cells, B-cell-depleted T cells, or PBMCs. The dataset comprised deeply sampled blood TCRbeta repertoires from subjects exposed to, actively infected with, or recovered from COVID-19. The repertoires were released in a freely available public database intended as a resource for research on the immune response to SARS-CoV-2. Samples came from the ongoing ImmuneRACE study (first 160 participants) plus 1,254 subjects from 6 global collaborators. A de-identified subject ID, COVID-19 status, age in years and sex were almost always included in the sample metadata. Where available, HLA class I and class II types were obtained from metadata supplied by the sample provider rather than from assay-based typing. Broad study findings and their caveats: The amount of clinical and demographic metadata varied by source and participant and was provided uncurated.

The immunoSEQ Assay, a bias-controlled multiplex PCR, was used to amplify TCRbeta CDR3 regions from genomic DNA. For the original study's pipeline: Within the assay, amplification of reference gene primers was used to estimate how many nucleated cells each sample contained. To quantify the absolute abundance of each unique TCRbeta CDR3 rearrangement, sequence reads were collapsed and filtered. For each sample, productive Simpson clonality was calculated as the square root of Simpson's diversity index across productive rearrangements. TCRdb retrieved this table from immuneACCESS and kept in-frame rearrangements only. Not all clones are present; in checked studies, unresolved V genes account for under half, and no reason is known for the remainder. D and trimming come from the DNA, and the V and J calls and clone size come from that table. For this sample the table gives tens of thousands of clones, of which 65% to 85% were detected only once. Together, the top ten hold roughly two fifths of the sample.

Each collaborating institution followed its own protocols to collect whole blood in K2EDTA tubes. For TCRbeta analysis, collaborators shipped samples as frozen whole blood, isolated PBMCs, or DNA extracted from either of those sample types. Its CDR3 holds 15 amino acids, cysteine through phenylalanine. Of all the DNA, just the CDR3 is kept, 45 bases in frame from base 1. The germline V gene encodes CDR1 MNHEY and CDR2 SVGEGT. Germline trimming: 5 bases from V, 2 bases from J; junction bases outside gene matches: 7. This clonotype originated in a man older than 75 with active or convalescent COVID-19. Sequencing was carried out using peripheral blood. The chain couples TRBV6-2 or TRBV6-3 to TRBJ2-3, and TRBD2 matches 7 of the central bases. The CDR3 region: CASSNGEGDTDTQYF. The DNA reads TGTGCCAGCAGTAACGGGGAGGGAGACACAGATACGCAGTATTTT.